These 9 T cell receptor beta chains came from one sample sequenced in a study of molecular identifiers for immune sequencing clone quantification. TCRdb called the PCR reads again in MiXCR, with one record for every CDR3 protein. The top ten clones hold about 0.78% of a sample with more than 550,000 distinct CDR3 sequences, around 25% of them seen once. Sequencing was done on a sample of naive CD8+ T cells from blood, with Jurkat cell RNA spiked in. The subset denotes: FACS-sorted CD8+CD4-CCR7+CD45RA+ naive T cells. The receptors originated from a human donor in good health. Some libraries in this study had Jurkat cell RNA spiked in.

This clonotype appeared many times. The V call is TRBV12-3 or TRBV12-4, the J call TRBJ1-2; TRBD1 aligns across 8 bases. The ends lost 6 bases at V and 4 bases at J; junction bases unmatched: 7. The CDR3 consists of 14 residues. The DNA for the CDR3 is TGTGCCAGCAGCCCTACAGGGGGTAGCTATGGCTACACCTTC. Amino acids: CASSPTGGSYGYTF.

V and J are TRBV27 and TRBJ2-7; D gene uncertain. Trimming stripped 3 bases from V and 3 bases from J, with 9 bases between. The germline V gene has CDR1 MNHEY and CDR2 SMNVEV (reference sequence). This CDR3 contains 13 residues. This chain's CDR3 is CASSFSSLYEQYF. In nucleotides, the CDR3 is TGTGCCAGCAGTTTCAGCAGCCTCTACGAGCAGTACTTC.

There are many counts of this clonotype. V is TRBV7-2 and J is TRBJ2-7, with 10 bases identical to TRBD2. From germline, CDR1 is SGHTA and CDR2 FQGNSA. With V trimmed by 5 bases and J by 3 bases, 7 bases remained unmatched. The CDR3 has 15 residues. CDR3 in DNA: TGTGCCAGCAGCCTGAGGACTAGCGGTTACTACGAGCAGTACTTC. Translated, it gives CASSLRTSGYYEQYF.

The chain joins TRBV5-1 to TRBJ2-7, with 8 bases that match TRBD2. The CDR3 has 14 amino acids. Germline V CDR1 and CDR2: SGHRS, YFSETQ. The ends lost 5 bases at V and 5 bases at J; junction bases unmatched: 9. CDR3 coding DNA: TGCGCCAGCAGAACGGGGGGGGGCGAGAACGAGCAGTACTTC. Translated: CASRTGGGENEQYF.

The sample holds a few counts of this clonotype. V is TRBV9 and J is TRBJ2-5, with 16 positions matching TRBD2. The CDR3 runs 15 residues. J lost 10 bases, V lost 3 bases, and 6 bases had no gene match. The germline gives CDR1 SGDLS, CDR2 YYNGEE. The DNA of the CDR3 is TGTGCCAGCAGCGCCGGGACTAGCGGGGGGGCTCGCCAGTACTTC. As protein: CASSAGTSGGARQYF.

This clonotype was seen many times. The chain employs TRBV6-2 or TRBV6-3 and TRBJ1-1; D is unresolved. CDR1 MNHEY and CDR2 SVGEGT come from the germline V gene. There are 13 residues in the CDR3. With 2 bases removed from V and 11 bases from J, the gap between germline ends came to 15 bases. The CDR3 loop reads CASSYVEVSEAFF. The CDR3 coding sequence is TGTGCCAGCAGTTACGTCGAAGTCTCGGAGGCTTTCTTT.

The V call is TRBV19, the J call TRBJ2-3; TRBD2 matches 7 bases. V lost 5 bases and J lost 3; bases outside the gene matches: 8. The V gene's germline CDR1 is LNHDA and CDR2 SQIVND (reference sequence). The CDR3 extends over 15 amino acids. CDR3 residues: CASSLTGGVTDTQYF. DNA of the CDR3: TGTGCCAGTAGTCTTACGGGGGGTGTGACAGATACGCAGTATTTT. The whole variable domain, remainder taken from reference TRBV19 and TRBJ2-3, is DGGITQSPKYLFRKEGQNVTLSCEQNLNHDAMYWYRQDPGQGLRLIYYSQIVNDFQKGDIAEGYSVSREKKESFPLTVTSAQKNPTAFYLCASSLTGGVTDTQYFGPGTRLTVL.

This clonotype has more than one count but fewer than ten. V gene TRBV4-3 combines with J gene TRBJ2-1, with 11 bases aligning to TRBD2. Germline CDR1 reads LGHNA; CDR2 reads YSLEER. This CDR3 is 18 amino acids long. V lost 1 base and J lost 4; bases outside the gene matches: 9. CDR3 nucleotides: TGCGCCAGCAGCCAAGTCGTAGCGGGAGGGCCGGGGTACAATGAGCAGTTCTTC. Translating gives CASSQVVAGGPGYNEQFF.

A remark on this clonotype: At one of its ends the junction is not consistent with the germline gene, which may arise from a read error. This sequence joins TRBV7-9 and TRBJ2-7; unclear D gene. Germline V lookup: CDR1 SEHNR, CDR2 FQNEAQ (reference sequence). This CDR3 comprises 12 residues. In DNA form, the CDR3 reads TGTGCCAGCAGCTTCACAGCCACAGAGCAGTACTTT. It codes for CASSFTATEQYF.